The clone carrying this TCR beta chain qualifies as medium-sized. Its antigen remains unknown. TCRdb recomputed calls from the multiplex PCR reads with MiXCR, one row per CDR3 protein. The sample holds more than 20,000 distinct CDR3 sequences, 50% seen once. This entry is derived from a study of breast tumors, draining lymph nodes, adjacent tissues. Study-level points and caveats: Data fit most tumor T cells coming from lymph node, expanding in tumor. That most tumor T cells come from lymph nodes remained unproven.

The CDR3 consists of 15 residues. V shed 1 base, J shed 6 bases, and the junction held 7 bases outside the gene matches. Per the germline V gene, CDR1 is MNHNS and CDR2 is SASEGT. Sample: breast tumor tissue. The TCR sequence derives from a female donor with breast cancer. Some clones in this sample may be carry-over from other donors' samples. V and J are TRBV6-1 and TRBJ2-7, with 9 positions matching TRBD2. CDR3 amino acids: CASSEEAGGSGEQYF. The CDR3 coding sequence is TGTGCCAGCAGTGAAGAGGCGGGAGGGTCAGGCGAGCAGTACTTC.